The 29 T cell receptor beta chains reported below all come from one sample, sequenced in a study of T cells in Graves' hyperthyroidism and ophthalmopathy. What was amplified from RNA transcripts were TCR beta CDR3 regions. A set of HTBI primers served as the primers for a first-round RT-PCR of the TCR CDR3. TCRdb re-derived calls from the multiplex PCR reads in MiXCR, one entry per CDR3 protein. The table has around 690,000 distinct CDR3 sequences, around 20% seen once. The material sequenced was blood. The receptors originated from a man aged 30-40 years with Graves' ophthalmopathy.

This clonotype was recorded many times. The CDR3 protein is CASRGSHNYGYTF. The CDR3 DNA follows: TGTGCCAGCAGAGGGTCACACAACTATGGCTACACCTTC. This rearrangement joins TRBV6-1 to TRBJ1-2; no firm D call. The CDR3 is 13 residues long. The germline gives CDR1 MNHNS, CDR2 SASEGT. Trimming cost V 6 bases and J 2 bases, with 10 bases left between them.

This clonotype was detected a few times. The rearrangement joins TRBV5-8 to TRBJ2-3, with 8 nucleotides matching TRBD2. The CDR3 consists of 18 residues. The J segment lost 5 bases and the V segment lost 4 bases, leaving 18 bases of the junction unmatched. CDR1 and CDR2 (germline): SGHTS, YDEGEE. CDR3 nucleotide sequence: TGTGCCAGCAGCGCCGTAGCGGGAACCATCCCTGGTGGAGATACGCAGTATTTT. This translates into CASSAVAGTIPGGDTQYF.

The table lists this clonotype with many counts. The genes are TRBV28 and TRBJ2-7; D gene unclear. V lost 1 base and J 3 bases, leaving 10 bases between the germline ends. The CDR3 loop spans 14 amino acids. Germline V gives CDR1 MDHEN, CDR2 SYDVKM. The CDR3 loop reads CASSLSTVNYEQYF. For the CDR3, the DNA is TGTGCCAGCAGTTTATCCACCGTTAACTACGAGCAGTACTTC.

This clonotype has more than one count but fewer than ten. The chain combines TRBV27 with TRBJ2-7; a possible D gene is TRBD1 (6 bases). CDR1 and CDR2 (germline): MNHEY, SMNVEV (reference sequence). V lost 8 bases, J lost 1 base, and 15 bases lay in between. The CDR3 spans 14 residues. The CDR3 nucleotides are TGTGCCAGCTCTAGGGCAGGGGCTTCCTACGAGCAGTACTTC. Its protein product is CASSRAGASYEQYF.

At least ten counts were recorded for this clonotype. The chain carries TRBV7-9 and TRBJ2-1; TRBD2 matches 8 bases. This CDR3 comprises 17 residues. The junction had 17 bases not matched to a gene; V was cut back by 5 bases and J by 8 bases. Looked up from germline, CDR1 is SEHNR and CDR2 is FQNEAQ (reference sequence). CDR3 residues: CASSHSPPAREAHEQFF. CDR3 bases: TGTGCCAGCAGCCACAGTCCCCCAGCGCGGGAGGCCCATGAGCAGTTCTTC.

This clonotype appeared many times. V usage is TRBV5-1 and J usage is TRBJ2-1; the match to TRBD2 covers 13 bases. Per germline, CDR1 SGHRS and CDR2 YFSETQ. J lost 9 bases, V lost 1 base, and 7 bases had no gene match. The length of the CDR3 is 16 residues. CDR3 coding DNA: TGCGCCAGCAGCTTGATAGGGGGGACTAGCGGGACTGAGCAGTTCTTC. Translated: CASSLIGGTSGTEQFF.

The chain recombines TRBV7-2 with TRBJ1-2; D remains ambiguous. The germline V and J ends were trimmed by 0 bases and 8 bases, with 13 bases remaining between them. Germline CDR1 and CDR2: SGHTA and FQGNSA. The CDR3 consists of 14 residues. This CDR3 is CASSLADLGGGYTF. As DNA, the CDR3 is TGTGCCAGCAGCTTAGCCGACCTGGGAGGCGGCTACACCTTC. The whole variable domain, filled in from reference TRBV7-2 and TRBJ1-2, reads GAGVSQSPSNKVTEKGKDVELRCDPISGHTALYWYRQSLGQGLEFLIYFQGNSAPDKSGLPSDRFSAERTGGSVSTLTIQRTQQEDSAVYLCASSLADLGGGYTFGSGTRLTVV.

There are a few counts of this clonotype. CDR3 region: CASSVAGGVVDEQFF. The CDR3 bases are TGTGCCAGCAGCGTAGCGGGAGGAGTGGTGGATGAGCAGTTCTTC. The chain has TRBV9 and TRBJ2-1, with 7 positions matching TRBD2. This CDR3 is 15 amino acids long. The V and J ends lost 0 bases and 8 bases, in that order; junction bases with no gene match: 8. CDR1 and CDR2 (germline): SGDLS, YYNGEE.

This clonotype occurred a few times. This chain links TRBV7-2 with TRBJ2-1, with 9 bases that match TRBD2. The CDR3 loop spans 16 amino acids. Germline loops: CDR1 SGHTA, CDR2 FQGNSA. V lost 1 base to trimming and J lost 3 bases; unmatched junction nucleotides: 4. CDR3 sequence (DNA): TGTGCCAGCAGCTTAGTAGCGGGAGACTTCTACAATGAGCAGTTCTTC. Translating gives CASSLVAGDFYNEQFF.

This clonotype turned up a few times. A much larger clone sits a single nucleotide away, making a read error possible. The V and J genes are TRBV27 and TRBJ2-5; 10 bases align to TRBD2. With 8 bases clipped from V and 5 bases from J, the junction kept 11 bases outside the gene matches. Germline-derived CDR1 and CDR2 are MNHEY and SMNVEV (reference sequence). The CDR3 length is 15 residues. The CDR3 spells CASRRSGRAHETQYF. CDR3 nucleotide sequence: TGTGCCAGCCGGAGGAGCGGGAGGGCCCATGAGACCCAGTACTTC.

This clonotype has at least ten counts. CDR3 in DNA: TGTGCCAGCCGTACTCCTGAAGCTTTCTTT. It yields the protein CASRTPEAFF. The chain uses TRBV2 and TRBJ1-1; D is unresolved. Germline V gene lookup returns CDR1 SNHLY and CDR2 FYNNEI. V lost 8 bases to trimming and J lost 6 bases, with 7 bases between them. This CDR3 has 10 residues.

The chain is built from TRBV7-9 and TRBJ2-2; TRBD2 agrees at 11 bases. Trimming took 1 base from V and 7 from J; bases not matched to a gene: 8. The CDR3 sequence is 17 residues long. From germline, CDR1 is SEHNR and CDR2 FQNEAQ (reference sequence). CDR3: CASSLDIAGGPVGELFF. The CDR3 DNA follows: TGTGCCAGCAGCTTAGACATAGCGGGAGGGCCGGTCGGGGAGCTGTTTTTT.

This clonotype came up many times. The V gene is TRBV20-1, the J gene TRBJ2-7, with TRBD2 as a possible D gene (5 bases). The CDR3 has 14 residues. Germline-derived CDR1 and CDR2 are DFQATT and SNEGSKA (reference sequence). Trimming pared 4 bases from V and 6 bases from J, leaving 19 bases between. As DNA, the CDR3 is TGCAGTGCTACCGGGCGGGTTTTTGGCTCCGAGCAGTACTTC. Amino acids: CSATGRVFGSEQYF.

This clonotype was counted a few times. V usage is TRBV5-1 and J usage is TRBJ1-2; D gene uncertain. The V gene's germline CDR1 is SGHRS and CDR2 YFSETQ. V lost 0 bases and J lost 10, with 10 bases in between. CDR3 size: 12 residues. The CDR3 here is CASSLAGLDYTF. Here the CDR3 DNA reads TGCGCCAGCAGCTTGGCCGGGCTCGACTACACCTTC.

The V and J genes are TRBV20-1 and TRBJ2-1; 15 positions match TRBD2. Looked up from germline, CDR1 is DFQATT and CDR2 is SNEGSKA (reference sequence). V shed 5 bases and J 7 bases; nucleotides not matched to a gene: 9. This CDR3 has 16 amino acids. CDR3 nucleotide sequence: TGCAGTGCTCAAGCCGGACTAGCGGGGGGGGGGAATGAGCAGTTCTTC. It specifies CSAQAGLAGGGNEQFF.

This clonotype was seen repeatedly, ten times or more. The chain couples TRBV7-9 to TRBJ1-2, with a possible D match to TRBD1 (6 bases). The CDR3 consists of 14 residues. The ends were cut back, 0 bases at V and 8 bases at J, with 13 bases in the middle. Germline V gene sequence: CDR1 SEHNR, CDR2 FQNEAQ (reference sequence). CDR3 DNA sequence: TGTGCCAGCAGCTTAGCGGTGGCAGGGGAAGGCTACACCTTC. Residues: CASSLAVAGEGYTF.

On this clonotype itself: Being one base from a much bigger clone, this may be a read error. Here the CDR3 omits its conserved ending phenylalanine or tryptophan, so a read error is the likely source. The chain recombines TRBV28 with TRBJ2-5, with D perhaps matching TRBD2 (6 bases). Germline V gene data show CDR1 as MDHEN and CDR2 as SYDVKM. The V gene lost 3 bases and the J gene lost 2 bases, with 7 bases spanning the gap. The CDR3 loop spans 13 amino acids. The CDR3 spells CASSFREQETQYV. For the CDR3, the DNA is TGTGCCAGCAGTTTTCGGGAGCAAGAGACCCAGTACGTC.

The genes are TRBV10-2 and TRBJ2-3; 9 bases agree with TRBD2. In germline, CDR1 is WSHSY, CDR2 SAAADI. Losses at the gene ends were 3 bases for V and 3 bases for J; bases not matched to a gene: 7. CDR3 length equals 16 residues. For the CDR3, the DNA is TGCGCCAGCAGTGAACCTAGCGGGAAGGTGACAGATACGCAGTATTTT. This codes for CASSEPSGKVTDTQYF.

This clonotype was picked up a small number of times. This chain uses TRBV18 with TRBJ1-4; 10 bases match TRBD1. V lost 3 bases and J lost 7; bases outside the gene matches: 8. There are 16 residues in the CDR3. Germline lookup yields CDR1 KGHSH and CDR2 LQKENI. The CDR3 nucleotides read TGTGCCAGCTCACCCGAGCCGGGACAGGGGTTTGAAAAACTGTTTTTT. Translated, it gives CASSPEPGQGFEKLFF.

This chain uses TRBV12-3 or TRBV12-4 with TRBJ2-7; TRBD2 agrees at 9 bases. The V segment lost 5 bases and the J segment 3 bases; nucleotides outside the gene matches: 8. CDR3 length: 15 residues. The CDR3 nucleotides read TGTGCCAGCAGTCCCCGGACTAGCGACCACTACGAGCAGTACTTC. This sequence encodes CASSPRTSDHYEQYF.

V is TRBV6-1 and J is TRBJ2-7; D unclear. This CDR3 is 15 amino acids long. CDR1 and CDR2 from the germline V gene are MNHNS and SASEGT. V gave up 6 bases and J gave up 0 bases, with 15 bases separating them. CDR3 in DNA: TGTGCCAGCAGCAAAGACTCGTTGGACTCCTACGAGCAGTACTTC. Translating gives CASSKDSLDSYEQYF.

This clonotype was seen at least ten times. The V and J genes are TRBV28 and TRBJ2-7, with no clear D. CDR1 is MDHEN, CDR2 SYDVKM, per germline. The CDR3 spans 15 residues. The germline V and J ends were trimmed by 7 bases and 1 base, with 17 bases remaining between them. The CDR3 loop is CASTNGDTRSYEQYF. The CDR3 nucleotides are TGTGCCAGCACTAACGGAGACACACGATCCTACGAGCAGTACTTC.

This clonotype was counted between two and nine times. The gene calls are TRBV9 and TRBJ1-1; maybe TRBD1 (6 bases). V was shortened by 0 bases and J by 2 bases, with 14 bases between the two germline ends. The CDR3 extends over 16 amino acids. Germline V gene lookup returns CDR1 SGDLS and CDR2 YYNGEE. The CDR3 sequence is CASSVAPGVGNTEAFF. CDR3 nucleotides: TGTGCCAGCAGCGTAGCCCCAGGGGTCGGTAACACTGAAGCTTTCTTT.

This clonotype was observed at least ten times. The chain is built from TRBV7-8 and TRBJ2-3; D not certain. This CDR3 region has 15 residues. Looked up from germline, CDR1 is SGHVS and CDR2 is FQNEAQ. The ends were cut back, 5 bases at V and 0 bases at J, with 12 bases in the middle. CDR3 sequence (DNA): TGTGCCAGCAGCCTGCGGCGAACTAGCACAGATACGCAGTATTTT. Translated, it gives CASSLRRTSTDTQYF.

This clonotype has a handful of counts. The CDR3 sequence is CASSFQGANSPLHF. The CDR3 DNA reads TGTGCCAGCAGTTTCCAGGGGGCCAACTCACCCCTCCACTTT. The chain couples TRBV6-6 to TRBJ1-6; 8 nucleotides align to TRBD1. V lost 4 bases, J lost 10 bases, and 6 bases stayed unmatched. Germline CDR1 and CDR2: MNHNY and SVGAGI (reference sequence). The CDR3 consists of 14 residues.

This clonotype turned up a few times. The J gene is TRBJ2-1, the V gene TRBV29-1; D gene ambiguous. The germline V and J ends were trimmed by 2 bases and 9 bases, with 8 bases remaining between them. Germline V gene sequence: CDR1 SQVTM, CDR2 ANQGSEA. The CDR3 extends over 11 amino acids. The CDR3 sequence: CSVELRTEQFF. In DNA, the CDR3 is TGCAGCGTTGAACTTAGGACTGAGCAGTTCTTC.

This clonotype was counted only a few times. The chain has TRBV18 and TRBJ2-7, with a weak D call TRBD1 (6 bases). Between the trimmed V and J ends, which lost 2 bases and 6 bases, there was a span of 14 bases. Germline V lookup: CDR1 KGHSH, CDR2 LQKENI. The CDR3 is made up of 14 amino acids. CDR3 bases: TGTGCCAGCTCACCATCGACAGGTCGCTCCGAGCAGTACTTC. Protein sequence: CASSPSTGRSEQYF.

This chain uses TRBV6-1 with TRBJ2-7; TRBD2 aligns across 8 bases. The V segment lost 10 bases and the J segment 0 bases; nucleotides outside the gene matches: 8. Per germline, CDR1 MNHNS and CDR2 SASEGT. This CDR3 contains 14 residues. The CDR3 region is CATMGLGSSYEQYF. The CDR3 DNA sequence: TGTGCCACTATGGGACTAGGAAGCTCCTACGAGCAGTACTTC.

The rearrangement uses TRBV5-1 and TRBJ2-7; 10 bases agree with TRBD2. V dropped 5 bases and J dropped 4; count of bases not matched to a gene: 12. CDR1 is SGHRS, CDR2 YFSETQ, per germline. CDR3 length: 16 amino acids. The CDR3 nucleotides read TGCGCCAGCAGTTACGGTAGCGGACTAGCGGTGTACGAGCAGTACTTC. This sequence encodes CASSYGSGLAVYEQYF.